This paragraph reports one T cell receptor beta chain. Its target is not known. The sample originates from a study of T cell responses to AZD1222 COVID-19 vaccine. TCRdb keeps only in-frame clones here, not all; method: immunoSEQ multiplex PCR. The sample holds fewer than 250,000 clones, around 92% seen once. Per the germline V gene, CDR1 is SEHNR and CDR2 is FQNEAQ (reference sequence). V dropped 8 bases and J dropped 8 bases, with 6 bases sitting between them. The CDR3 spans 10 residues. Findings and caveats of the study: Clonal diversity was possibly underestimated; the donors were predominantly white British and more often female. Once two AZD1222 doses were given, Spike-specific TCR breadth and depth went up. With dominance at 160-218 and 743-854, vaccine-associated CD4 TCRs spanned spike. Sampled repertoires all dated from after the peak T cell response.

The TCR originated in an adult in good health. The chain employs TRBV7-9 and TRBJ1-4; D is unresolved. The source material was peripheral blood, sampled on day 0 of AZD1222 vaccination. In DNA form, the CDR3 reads TGTGCCAGCGACGGCGAAAAACTGTTTTTT. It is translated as CASDGEKLFF.